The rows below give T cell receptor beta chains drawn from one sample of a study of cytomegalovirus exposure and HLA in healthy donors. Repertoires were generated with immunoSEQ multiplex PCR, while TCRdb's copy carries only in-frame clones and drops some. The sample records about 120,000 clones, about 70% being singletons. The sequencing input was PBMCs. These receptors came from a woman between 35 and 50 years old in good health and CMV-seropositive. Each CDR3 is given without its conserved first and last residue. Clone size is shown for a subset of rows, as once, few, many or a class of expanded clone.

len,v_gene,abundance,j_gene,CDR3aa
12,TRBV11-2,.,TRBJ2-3,ASSLRLATDTQY
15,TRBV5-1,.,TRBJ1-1,ASSLEADRGSGTEAF
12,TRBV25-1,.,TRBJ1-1,ASSEGDRVTEAF
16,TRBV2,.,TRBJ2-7,ASSKHAPGQGASYEQY
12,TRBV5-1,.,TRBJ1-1,ASSLYQGNTEAF
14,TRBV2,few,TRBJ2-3,ASRYHGTSGENTQY
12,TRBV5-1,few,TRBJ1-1,ASSLYPGNTEAF
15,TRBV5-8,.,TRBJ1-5,ASSLDRVGWGNQPQH
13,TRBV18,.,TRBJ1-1,ASSPQENLNTEAF
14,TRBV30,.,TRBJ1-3,AWEKGLRGSGNTIY
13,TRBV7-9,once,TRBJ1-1,ASSLFAGMNTEAF
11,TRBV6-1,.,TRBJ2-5,ATSVGQGVDQY
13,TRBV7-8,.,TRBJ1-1,ASSLLGHRNTEAF
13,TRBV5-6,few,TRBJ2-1,ATGRGGIVNNEQF
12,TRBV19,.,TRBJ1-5,ASRQVYSNQPQH
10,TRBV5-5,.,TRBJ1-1,ASSPWAGRRS
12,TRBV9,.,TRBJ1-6,ASSPAVASSPLH
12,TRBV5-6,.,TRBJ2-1,ASSIPDRGHIPF
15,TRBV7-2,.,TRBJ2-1,ASSLVMSNSAYNEQF
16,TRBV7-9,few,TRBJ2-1,ASSPKLIAGGPRNEQF
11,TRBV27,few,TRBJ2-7,ASSHSWAGEQY
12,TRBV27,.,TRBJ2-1,ASSLGGAYNEQF
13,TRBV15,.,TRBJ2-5,ATSRPGQWQETQY
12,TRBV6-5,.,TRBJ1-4,ASSRGQGLSLLF
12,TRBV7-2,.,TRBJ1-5,ASSPAGDNQPQH
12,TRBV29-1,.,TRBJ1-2,SVPTGPRGYGYT
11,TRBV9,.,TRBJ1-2,ASSGQGGYGYT
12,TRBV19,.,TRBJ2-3,ASRQQGSTDTQY
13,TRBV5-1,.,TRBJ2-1,ASGRLAGGIDEQF
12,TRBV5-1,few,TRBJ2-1,ASSSTSGVQEQF
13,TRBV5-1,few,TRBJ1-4,ASSLSLRGREKLF
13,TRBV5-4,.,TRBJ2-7,ASSPGSGGPYEQY
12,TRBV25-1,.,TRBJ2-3,ASSLAGDLDTQY
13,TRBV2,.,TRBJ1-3,ASSEGISSGNTIY
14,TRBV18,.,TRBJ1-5,ASSPNDRAANQPQH
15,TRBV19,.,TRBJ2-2,ASTPLAGGPDTGELF
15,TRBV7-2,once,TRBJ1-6,ASSPALQGAPRSPLH
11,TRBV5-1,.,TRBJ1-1,ASSFNRNTEAF
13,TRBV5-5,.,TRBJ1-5,ASSLEAADNQPQH
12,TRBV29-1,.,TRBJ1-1,SFVEGGAGTEAF
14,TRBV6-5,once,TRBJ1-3,ASSSPRTGAGNTIY
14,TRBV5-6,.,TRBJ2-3,ASSRGLLSMSDTQY
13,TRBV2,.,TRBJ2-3,ASSPQLAGTDTQY
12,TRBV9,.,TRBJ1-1,ACRDRPMNTEAF
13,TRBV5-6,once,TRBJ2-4,ASSLVDSLENIQY
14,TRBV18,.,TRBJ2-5,ASSPLFRGGQETQY
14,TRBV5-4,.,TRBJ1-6,ASSLGGGTDYSPLH
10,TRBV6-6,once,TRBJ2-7,ASSGELYEQY
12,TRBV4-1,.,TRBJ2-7,ASSRGLFSYEQY
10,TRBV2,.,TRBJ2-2,ASSRVPGELF
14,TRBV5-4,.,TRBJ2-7,ASSLGGRGSSYEQY
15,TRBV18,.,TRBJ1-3,ASSPLEGDDSGNTIY